A selection of T cell receptor beta chains follows, all from one sample in a study of T-cell memory formation after mild COVID-19. TCRdb fed the 5' RACE reads into MiXCR, producing one record per CDR3 protein. This sample has approximately 110,000 distinct CDR3 sequences; 22% occur once, and the top ten carry 40% to 50%. Sample: PBMCs or a T cell subset sorted from them (not recorded which). The origin of the receptors is a man between 18 and 35 years old who had mild COVID-19 (a few samples of this study predate the infection). Cell type and time point are not known. The CDR3 runs from the conserved cysteine through the conserved F or W. Fields, in order: D gene, clone size, V gene, J gene, CDR3 DNA, CDR3 protein. A D gene is named only where the DNA matches it firmly. Size is omitted from some rows. Given values are once, few, many or a class for expanded clones.

D: NA; size: many; V: TRBV7-9; J: TRBJ2-7; DNA: TGTGCCAGCAGCTTAGCAGGAACCTACGAGCAGTACTTC; CDR3: CASSLAGTYEQYF
D: TRBD2; size: NA; V: TRBV11-2; J: TRBJ2-3; DNA: TGTGCCAGCAGCTTAGGGTCCCTGGGGGACTACACAGATACGCAGTATTTT; CDR3: CASSLGSLGDYTDTQYF
D: NA; size: NA; V: TRBV11-2; J: TRBJ2-7; DNA: TGTGCCAGCGCATCGGACGGTAAACTCTACGAGCAGTACTTC; CDR3: CASASDGKLYEQYF
D: TRBD2; size: NA; V: TRBV20-1; J: TRBJ2-1; DNA: TGCAGTGCTATACCGGGGGGACGGGAGCAGTTCTTC; CDR3: CSAIPGGREQFF
D: TRBD1; size: NA; V: TRBV27; J: TRBJ1-5; DNA: TGTGCCAGCAGTTTATCTGGGACAGGGGCAGGGCAGCCCCAGCATTTT; CDR3: CASSLSGTGAGQPQHF
D: NA; size: few; V: TRBV7-6; J: TRBJ2-7; DNA: TGTGCCAGCAGCTCCGCGGACGGCTACGAGCAGTACTTC; CDR3: CASSSADGYEQYF
D: NA; size: NA; V: TRBV7-6; J: TRBJ1-2; DNA: TGTGCCAGCAGCCCGAGAGAGACAGGATTAAATGGCTACACCTTC; CDR3: CASSPRETGLNGYTF
D: NA; size: few; V: TRBV7-9; J: TRBJ1-6; DNA: TGTGCCAGCAGTCTTCTTGGCTCACCCCTCCACTTT; CDR3: CASSLLGSPLHF
D: NA; size: few; V: TRBV10-3; J: TRBJ2-1; DNA: TGTGCCATCAGTGAGCCCTACCTAGAGCAGTTCTTC; CDR3: CAISEPYLEQFF
D: NA; size: NA; V: TRBV12-3/TRBV12-4; J: TRBJ2-2; DNA: TGTGCCAGCAGTCCCCCTCGCTCACTAGACACCGGGGAGCTGTTTTTT; CDR3: CASSPPRSLDTGELFF
D: NA; size: few; V: TRBV10-3; J: TRBJ2-4; DNA: TGTGCCATCAGTGAGGACGGTCCGAGTGCGGACATTCAGTACTTC; CDR3: CAISEDGPSADIQYF
D: NA; size: few; V: TRBV3-1; J: TRBJ1-2; DNA: TGTGCCAGCAGCCTCATGGACTATGGCTACACCTTC; CDR3: CASSLMDYGYTF
D: TRBD2; size: few; V: TRBV12-5; J: TRBJ2-1; DNA: TGTGCTAGTGGTCGGACTAGCGGGGGGACCCCGGGCAATGAGCAGTTCTTC; CDR3: CASGRTSGGTPGNEQFF
D: NA; size: NA; V: TRBV30; J: TRBJ1-1; DNA: TGTGCCTGGACTCAGCGGAGGGTTGACACTGAAGCTTTCTTT; CDR3: CAWTQRRVDTEAFF
D: NA; size: NA; V: TRBV4-2; J: TRBJ1-2; DNA: TGTGCCAGCAGCCCTCCCAACTATGGCTACACCTTC; CDR3: CASSPPNYGYTF
D: TRBD1; size: few; V: TRBV4-1; J: TRBJ2-2; DNA: TGCGCCAGCAGCCAAGTTACAGGGGGTATCGGGGAGCTGTTTTTT; CDR3: CASSQVTGGIGELFF
D: NA; size: many; V: TRBV2; J: TRBJ2-6; DNA: TGTGCCAGCAGTGAAGGGGGCAGCTCCTCTGGGGCCAACGTCCTGACTTTC; CDR3: CASSEGGSSSGANVLTF
D: NA; size: few; V: TRBV27; J: TRBJ2-3; DNA: TGTGCCAGCAGTTTATGGCCAGATACGCAGTATTTT; CDR3: CASSLWPDTQYF
D: NA; size: few; V: TRBV12-3/TRBV12-4; J: TRBJ2-1; DNA: TGTGCCAGCAGTCCCCATCCCGTCCCCAATGAGCAGTTCTTC; CDR3: CASSPHPVPNEQFF
D: TRBD1; size: NA; V: TRBV29-1; J: TRBJ1-2; DNA: TGCAGCGTTAGTCCCGGGACAGATACCTATGGCTACACCTTC; CDR3: CSVSPGTDTYGYTF
D: NA; size: few; V: TRBV6-6; J: TRBJ2-7; DNA: TGTGCCAGCAGTTCTAACCACGTCAGCTACGAGCAGTACTTC; CDR3: CASSSNHVSYEQYF
D: NA; size: NA; V: TRBV6-5; J: TRBJ2-5; DNA: TGTGCCAGCAGTTTAGAGGGAGTCGTAGAGACCCAGTACTTC; CDR3: CASSLEGVVETQYF
D: NA; size: NA; V: TRBV6-5; J: TRBJ2-2; DNA: TGTGCCAGCAGTTACTCCACCGGGGAGCTGTTTTTT; CDR3: CASSYSTGELFF
D: NA; size: few; V: TRBV6-1; J: TRBJ1-5; DNA: TGTGCCAGCAGTGAATTCCGGGGCAATCAGCCCCAGCATTTT; CDR3: CASSEFRGNQPQHF
D: NA; size: NA; V: TRBV6-5; J: TRBJ1-1; DNA: TGTGCCAGCGGGGTACAGAACACTGAAGCTTTCTTT; CDR3: CASGVQNTEAFF
D: NA; size: NA; V: TRBV7-8; J: TRBJ2-1; DNA: TGTGCCAGCAGCTTGGAGGGACCAGAAGGGAATGAGCAGTTCTTC; CDR3: CASSLEGPEGNEQFF
D: NA; size: NA; V: TRBV27; J: TRBJ1-1; DNA: TGTGCCAGCAGTTTAGGTCCGGGGTACACTGAAGCTTTCTTT; CDR3: CASSLGPGYTEAFF
D: NA; size: few; V: TRBV6-5; J: TRBJ1-2; DNA: TGTGCCAGCAGTTACGCGGGATGCTATGGCTACACCTTC; CDR3: CASSYAGCYGYTF
D: NA; size: few; V: TRBV6-5; J: TRBJ2-6; DNA: TGTGCCAGCAGTTATGGCTCGTTCGGGGCCAACGTCCTGACTTTC; CDR3: CASSYGSFGANVLTF
D: NA; size: few; V: TRBV20-1; J: TRBJ1-2; DNA: TGCAGTGCTAGGGAAAGGGAGGGCTACACCTTC; CDR3: CSAREREGYTF
D: TRBD1; size: few; V: TRBV9; J: TRBJ1-2; DNA: TGTGCCAGCAGCGTAGGGACAGGGGGTAACTATGGCTACACCTTC; CDR3: CASSVGTGGNYGYTF
D: TRBD2; size: few; V: TRBV12-3/TRBV12-4; J: TRBJ2-2; DNA: TGTGCCAGCAGCTTTTTCGGACAGGGGTCGACTAGCGGGGGGCAGACCGGGGAGCTGTTTTTT; CDR3: CASSFFGQGSTSGGQTGELFF
D: TRBD1; size: NA; V: TRBV29-1; J: TRBJ2-3; DNA: TGCAGCGCTGGGACAGGGGAAGATACGCAGTATTTT; CDR3: CSAGTGEDTQYF
D: NA; size: few; V: TRBV7-9; J: TRBJ2-2; DNA: TGTGCCAGCAGCTTAGTCGGCAAGAACACCGGGGAGCTGTTTTTT; CDR3: CASSLVGKNTGELFF
D: TRBD2; size: NA; V: TRBV5-1; J: TRBJ2-1; DNA: TGCGCCAGCACCTTCAACGGGAGGTTCAATGAGCAGTTCTTC; CDR3: CASTFNGRFNEQFF
D: TRBD1; size: few; V: TRBV29-1; J: TRBJ2-7; DNA: TGCAGCGTAGAACTTGGACAGGGCGGCAACGAGCAGTACTTC; CDR3: CSVELGQGGNEQYF
D: NA; size: few; V: TRBV5-1; J: TRBJ2-7; DNA: TGCGCCAGCAGCTTGGTGGCAGGGCCCGAGCAGTACTTC; CDR3: CASSLVAGPEQYF
D: TRBD1; size: NA; V: TRBV12-3/TRBV12-4; J: TRBJ1-1; DNA: TGTGCCAGCAGTCTGGAGACAGGGATGGCTGAAGCTTTCTTT; CDR3: CASSLETGMAEAFF
D: NA; size: NA; V: TRBV5-1; J: TRBJ2-3; DNA: TGCGCCAGCAGCCCCCTCTTGGGGGACACAGATACGCAGTATTTT; CDR3: CASSPLLGDTDTQYF
D: NA; size: NA; V: TRBV4-2; J: TRBJ2-3; DNA: TGTGCCAGCACCGCCAATACGGGGGCGGCGGATACGCAGTATTTT; CDR3: CASTANTGAADTQYF
D: NA; size: NA; V: TRBV29-1; J: TRBJ1-3; DNA: TGCAGCGTTGAGTGGTCCTCCGGAAACACCATATATTTT; CDR3: CSVEWSSGNTIYF
D: NA; size: few; V: TRBV7-6; J: TRBJ2-1; DNA: TGTGCCAGCAGCCTAGCCCAGGGGGGTTCCTACAATGAGCAGTTCTTC; CDR3: CASSLAQGGSYNEQFF
D: TRBD1; size: few; V: TRBV4-1; J: TRBJ1-5; DNA: TGCGCCAGCAGCCAAGGCGACAGGGGCTTACAGCCCCAGCATTTT; CDR3: CASSQGDRGLQPQHF
D: TRBD2; size: NA; V: TRBV20-1; J: TRBJ2-1; DNA: TGCAGTGCTGGGAGTAGGAGCGGGGCCCGGAATGAGCAGTTCTTC; CDR3: CSAGSRSGARNEQFF
D: NA; size: NA; V: TRBV7-2; J: TRBJ2-3; DNA: TGTGCCAGCAGCTCCCCTACGACAGATACGCAGTATTTT; CDR3: CASSSPTTDTQYF
D: NA; size: few; V: TRBV4-1; J: TRBJ2-7; DNA: TGCGCCAGCAGCCAAGATCTTGTAGGGACGCGCGAGCAGTACTTC; CDR3: CASSQDLVGTREQYF
D: NA; size: NA; V: TRBV10-2; J: TRBJ1-1; DNA: TGCGCCAGCAAAACCAGGGAGAACACTGAAGCTTTCTTT; CDR3: CASKTRENTEAFF
D: NA; size: few; V: TRBV5-6; J: TRBJ1-3; DNA: TGTGCCAGCAAGTTGGGAAACACCATATATTTT; CDR3: CASKLGNTIYF
D: NA; size: NA; V: TRBV6-1; J: TRBJ1-2; DNA: TGTGCCAGCAGTGACGGGGGGGGTCGAGGCTACACCTTC; CDR3: CASSDGGGRGYTF
D: TRBD2; size: NA; V: TRBV11-2; J: TRBJ2-1; DNA: TGTGCCAGCAGCTTAGTAAGTACTAGCGGGAGCAATGAGCAGTTCTTC; CDR3: CASSLVSTSGSNEQFF
D: NA; size: NA; V: TRBV6-2/TRBV6-3; J: TRBJ2-5; DNA: TGTGCCAGCAGTAATTACCGCGAGGCCTCCGAAGAGACCCAGTACTTC; CDR3: CASSNYREASEETQYF
D: NA; size: once; V: TRBV12-3/TRBV12-4; J: TRBJ1-5; DNA: TGTGCCAGCAGCACCGACAGCTCCCAGCCCCAGCATTTT; CDR3: CASSTDSSQPQHF
D: NA; size: NA; V: TRBV4-3; J: TRBJ2-7; DNA: TGCGCCAGCAGCCAAGATAGAGTATACTCCTACGAGCAGTACTTC; CDR3: CASSQDRVYSYEQYF
D: NA; size: NA; V: TRBV3-1; J: TRBJ2-5; DNA: TGTGCCAGCTGGATAGACCAAGAGACCCAGTACTTC; CDR3: CASWIDQETQYF
D: NA; size: NA; V: TRBV6-1; J: TRBJ2-1; DNA: TGTGCCAGCACGGCCCACGCGGCGGTAAGTTGGGAGCAGTTCTTC; CDR3: CASTAHAAVSWEQFF
D: NA; size: NA; V: TRBV11-2; J: TRBJ2-7; DNA: TGTGCCAGCAGCTTACAACAGGCCTACGAGCAGTACTTC; CDR3: CASSLQQAYEQYF
D: TRBD2; size: NA; V: TRBV3-1; J: TRBJ2-3; DNA: TGTGCCAGCAGCCAAGTCCCACTAGCGGGCTCAGATACGCAGTATTTT; CDR3: CASSQVPLAGSDTQYF
D: NA; size: NA; V: TRBV6-6; J: TRBJ2-3; DNA: TGTGCCAGCACCGGGACGGGCGTCCCTTCAGATACGCAGTATTTT; CDR3: CASTGTGVPSDTQYF
D: NA; size: few; V: TRBV11-2; J: TRBJ2-1; DNA: TGTGCCAGCAGCTGGGCCTTACGGAATGAGCAGTTCTTC; CDR3: CASSWALRNEQFF
D: TRBD2; size: NA; V: TRBV6-1; J: TRBJ2-2; DNA: TGTCCCGACGGGGGGGGGACGAACACCGGGGAGCTGTTTTTT; CDR3: CPDGGGTNTGELFF